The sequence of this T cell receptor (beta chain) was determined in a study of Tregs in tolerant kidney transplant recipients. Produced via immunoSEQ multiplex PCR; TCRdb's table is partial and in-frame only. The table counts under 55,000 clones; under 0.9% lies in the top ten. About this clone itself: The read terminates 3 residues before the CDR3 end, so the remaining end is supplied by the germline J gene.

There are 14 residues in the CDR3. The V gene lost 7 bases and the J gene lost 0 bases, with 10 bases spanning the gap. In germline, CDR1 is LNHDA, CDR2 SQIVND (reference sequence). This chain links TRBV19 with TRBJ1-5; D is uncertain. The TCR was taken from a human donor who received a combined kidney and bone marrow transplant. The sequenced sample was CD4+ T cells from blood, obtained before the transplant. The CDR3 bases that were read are TGTGCCAGTAAGGCGGTATATAGCAATCAGCCC. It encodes CASKAVYSNQP. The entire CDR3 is CASKAVYSNQPQHF.